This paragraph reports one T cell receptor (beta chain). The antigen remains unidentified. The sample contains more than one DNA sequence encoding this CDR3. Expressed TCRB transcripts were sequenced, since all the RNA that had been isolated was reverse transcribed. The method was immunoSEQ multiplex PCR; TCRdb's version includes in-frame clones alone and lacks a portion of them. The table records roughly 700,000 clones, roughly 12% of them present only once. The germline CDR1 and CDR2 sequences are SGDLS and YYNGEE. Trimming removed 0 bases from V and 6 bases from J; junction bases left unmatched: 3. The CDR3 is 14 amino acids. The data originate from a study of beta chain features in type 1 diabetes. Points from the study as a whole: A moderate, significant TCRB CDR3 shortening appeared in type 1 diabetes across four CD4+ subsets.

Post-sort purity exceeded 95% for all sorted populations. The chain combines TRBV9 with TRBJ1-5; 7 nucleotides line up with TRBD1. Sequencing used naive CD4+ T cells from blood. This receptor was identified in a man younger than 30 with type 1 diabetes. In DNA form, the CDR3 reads TGTGCCAGCAGCGTAGAGGGGGCAGGTCAGCCCCAGCATTTT. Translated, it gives CASSVEGAGQPQHF.